A selection of T cell receptor beta chains follows, all from one sample in a study of blood T cell repertoires in COVID-19. Some clones are missing from TCRdb's copy, which holds only in-frame ones; the method was immunoSEQ multiplex PCR. The repertoire consists of some 220,000 clones, with around four fifths occurring once and the leading ten covering around 6.5%. The sequenced material came from peripheral blood. The receptor source for this set is a woman in her sixties or seventies with active or convalescent COVID-19. CDR3s include the opening cysteine and the closing phenylalanine or tryptophan. D genes are given only for firm matches. Size values are once, few and many counts, or a class for expanded clones, and some rows have none.

>-|TRBD1|TRBV15|TRBJ2-5
TGTGCCACCAGCAGAGATATTTTGGGTGCAGGGGGCACAGGCCAAGAGACCCAGTACTTC
CATSRDILGAGGTGQETQYF
>many|TRBD1|TRBV29-1|TRBJ2-7
TGCAGCGTTTGGACAGGTGGGGGAGAGCAGTACTTC
CSVWTGGGEQYF
>-|TRBD1|TRBV5-1|TRBJ1-2
TGCGCCAGCAGCCCGGGACAGGCCCTTGAGGGCTACACCTTC
CASSPGQALEGYTF
>-|TRBD2|TRBV4-2|TRBJ2-1
TGTGCCAGCAGCCACCTAGCGGGCGGGAGGGTCAATGAGCAGTTCTTC
CASSHLAGGRVNEQFF
>few|TRBD1|TRBV4-2|TRBJ2-5
TGTGCCAGCAGCCAAGGGAGACAGGGGGCGTCGGAGACCCAGTACTTC
CASSQGRQGASETQYF
>-|-|TRBV11-3|TRBJ2-7
TGTGCCAGCAGCTTAGGAGGGGGGGGATCCTCCTACGAGCAGTACTTC
CASSLGGGGSSYEQYF
>few|-|TRBV28|TRBJ1-6
TGTGCCAGCAGCCCACCCCCAGGGTATGTGGATTCACCCCTCCACTTT
CASSPPPGYVDSPLHF
>-|TRBD1|TRBV5-1|TRBJ1-4
TGCGCCAGCAGCTTGGGGACAGGGGCGGAAAAACTGTTTTTT
CASSLGTGAEKLFF
>-|-|TRBV3-1/TRBV3-2|TRBJ1-6
TGTGCCAGCAGCCAAAAGGGGCGAGGTTCACCCCTCCACTTT
CASSQKGRGSPLHF
>-|-|TRBV10-1|TRBJ1-1
TGCGCCAGCAGCTTTGGGACTGGCCGGACTGAAGCTTTCTTT
CASSFGTGRTEAFF